This T cell receptor beta chain was found in a study of T cell responses to AZD1222 COVID-19 vaccine. Study-wide context: Investigators merged groups given second doses at roughly 4 or roughly 12 weeks.

V shed 6 bases, J shed 5 bases, and the junction held 8 bases outside the gene matches. The CDR3 consists of 14 residues. CDR1 and CDR2 (germline): SNHLY, FYNNEI. This table comes from immunoSEQ multiplex PCR, and its TCRdb copy is limited to in-frame clones, with some not included. The table records about 150,000 clones, over 90% of them present only once. This clone was seen only once. Antigen specificity is unknown. Study results and caveats: Nearly half of spike-specific TCRs reportedly target variant regions that are unmutated in the B.1.351 and B.1.1.7 variants. Only a handful of people who got AZD1222 tested seropositive at baseline. Repertoire sampling occurred only after the peak T cell response.

V gene TRBV2 combines with J gene TRBJ2-7, with TRBD2 matching over 9 bases. This clonotype was sampled from an adult in good health. The starting material was peripheral blood, obtained on day 0 of AZD1222 vaccination. In DNA form, the CDR3 reads TGTGCCAGCAGAGTAGCGGGAGCGTTCAACGAGCAGTACTTC. Protein sequence: CASRVAGAFNEQYF.